Sequencing of this T cell receptor (beta chain) was carried out in a study of neurological immune-mediated disorders. Germline CDR1 and CDR2: SQVTM and ANQGSEA. The length of the CDR3 is 13 residues. With 4 bases removed from V and 6 bases from J, the gap between germline ends came to 12 bases. In TCRdb, the 5' RACE reads were re-called with MiXCR into one record per CDR3 protein. The sample consists of 55,000 to 75,000 distinct CDR3 sequences, 10% to 15% of them appearing once. This sequence originates from an older woman with HTLV-1-associated myelopathy (HAM/TSP). The chain combines TRBV29-1 with TRBJ1-4; D call uncertain. Specimen: PBMCs. For the CDR3, the DNA is TGCAGCGTTGTGTGGCAGGTGGATGAAAAACTGTTTTTT. Translation: CSVVWQVDEKLFF.